A selection of T cell receptor beta chains follows, all from one sample in a study of molecular identifiers for immune sequencing clone quantification. TCRdb independently ran MiXCR on the PCR reads; one entry per CDR3 protein. The data hold around 86,000 distinct CDR3 sequences, with 15% to 20% observed a single time. What was sequenced was naive CD8+ T cells from blood, with Jurkat cell RNA spiked in. These receptors all stem from a human donor in good health. Some libraries in this study had Jurkat cell RNA spiked in. CDR3s leave out the opening cysteine and the closing phenylalanine or tryptophan.

V: TRBV21-1
J: TRBJ2-3
CDR3: ASSNPSRIDDTQY

V: TRBV6-5
J: TRBJ2-7
CDR3: ASSPPTGGSSYEQY

V: TRBV6-2/TRBV6-3
J: TRBJ2-3
CDR3: ASSRRAEITDTQY

V: TRBV7-2
J: TRBJ2-5
CDR3: ASSPVGQGLQETQY

V: TRBV7-9
J: TRBJ2-3
CDR3: ATTLEGADTQY

V: TRBV12-3/TRBV12-4
J: TRBJ1-1
CDR3: ASSPASPYTEAF

V: TRBV6-2/TRBV6-3
J: TRBJ1-1
CDR3: ASSLQGSTEAF

V: TRBV5-4
J: TRBJ2-1
CDR3: ASSQDGGEYNERF

V: TRBV15
J: TRBJ2-5
CDR3: ATSRVTLGGEETQY

V: TRBV5-1
J: TRBJ1-1
CDR3: ASSWGVSGSTEAF

V: TRBV19
J: TRBJ2-1
CDR3: ASGRAGGLHNEQF

V: TRBV27
J: TRBJ1-1
CDR3: ASSHSISGSYFEAF

V: TRBV9
J: TRBJ2-7
CDR3: ASSVRDGPYEQY

V: TRBV29-1
J: TRBJ2-1
CDR3: SVESGTSYNEQF

V: TRBV7-8
J: TRBJ2-3
CDR3: ASSFRRGGGDTQY

V: TRBV12-5
J: TRBJ2-3
CDR3: ASGGGGGTDTQY

V: TRBV7-9
J: TRBJ1-1
CDR3: ASSWEEIEAF

V: TRBV4-1
J: TRBJ2-7
CDR3: ASSQLGEATYEQY

V: TRBV7-8
J: TRBJ2-7
CDR3: ASSLAGGFSYEQY

V: TRBV30
J: TRBJ1-1
CDR3: AWSATNTEAF

V: TRBV4-1
J: TRBJ1-1
CDR3: ASSEGRGEAF

V: TRBV29-1
J: TRBJ1-1
CDR3: SVAWDWNTEAF

V: TRBV9
J: TRBJ2-1
CDR3: ASGTTGTGGLGEQF

V: TRBV3-1
J: TRBJ1-3
CDR3: ASSLSTSGNTIY

V: TRBV12-3/TRBV12-4
J: TRBJ1-2
CDR3: ASSLGLDGYT

V: TRBV19
J: TRBJ1-5
CDR3: ASSTQDRGRGQPQH

V: TRBV4-1
J: TRBJ1-1
CDR3: ASSQDMGSTEAF

V: TRBV27
J: TRBJ2-6
CDR3: ASSLAQAGANVLT

V: TRBV19
J: TRBJ2-2
CDR3: ASSIGGNTGELV

V: TRBV5-1
J: TRBJ2-7
CDR3: ASSPRDSLFIHEQY

V: TRBV4-1
J: TRBJ1-1
CDR3: ASSQGTEGGFTEAF

V: TRBV6-6
J: TRBJ2-5
CDR3: ASRPEVAGETQY

V: TRBV19
J: TRBJ2-1
CDR3: ASSTSGGYYNEQF

V: TRBV6-4
J: TRBJ2-3
CDR3: ASSDSREDTQY

V: TRBV4-3
J: TRBJ2-7
CDR3: ASSQGRQGYEQY

V: TRBV6-5
J: TRBJ2-3
CDR3: ASSSRDRSTDTQY

V: TRBV24-1
J: TRBJ2-5
CDR3: ATSDRNQETQY

V: TRBV5-6
J: TRBJ2-2
CDR3: ASSLAWNTGELF

V: TRBV6-2/TRBV6-3
J: TRBJ2-3
CDR3: ASSYEGRTDTQY

V: TRBV4-1
J: TRBJ2-2
CDR3: ASSQVGAGVGTGELF

V: TRBV4-3
J: TRBJ2-1
CDR3: ASSQDYAGGYNEQF

V: TRBV19
J: TRBJ2-6
CDR3: ASSIGTGVTNVLT

V: TRBV6-5
J: TRBJ1-1
CDR3: VSSKPGQGGTEAL

V: TRBV27
J: TRBJ1-6
CDR3: ASSPKGRGHPTHSPLH

V: TRBV9
J: TRBJ2-1
CDR3: ASSDLSREGAEQF

V: TRBV28
J: TRBJ2-5
CDR3: ASSPYTGQGEETQY

V: TRBV25-1
J: TRBJ2-1
CDR3: ASSHPRGSSYNEQF

V: TRBV20-1
J: TRBJ2-7
CDR3: SASLAGNYEQY

V: TRBV13
J: TRBJ1-6
CDR3: ASSQGTADNSPLH